This T cell receptor beta chain was profiled in a study of cytomegalovirus exposure and HLA in healthy donors. In the study overall: A subsequent analysis reported that the 120 validation repertoires were produced on the same platform that had also been used for the approximately 710 first-cohort repertoires.

TCRdb's copy holds only in-frame clones and misses some; the assay was immunoSEQ multiplex PCR. The sample lists about 66,000 clones; 95% to 98% were seen once. As concerns this clone: What it binds is unknown.

General study points: Three CMV-associated chains proved CMV antigen-specific in vitro. TCR beta chains numbering approximately 150 were designated cytomegalovirus-associated.

This CDR3 is built from 16 residues. J lost 4 bases, V lost 8 bases, and 10 bases had no gene match. Germline loops: CDR1 MDHEN, CDR2 SYDVKM. This chain connects TRBV28 to TRBJ2-5; 13 bases map to TRBD2. The sample was PBMCs. The receptor was isolated from a woman younger than 35 in good health and CMV-seropositive. The DNA of the CDR3 is TGTGCCAGCGGACTAGCGGGAGTCGGTAGGGGAGAGACCCAGTACTTC. Its translation: CASGLAGVGRGETQYF.